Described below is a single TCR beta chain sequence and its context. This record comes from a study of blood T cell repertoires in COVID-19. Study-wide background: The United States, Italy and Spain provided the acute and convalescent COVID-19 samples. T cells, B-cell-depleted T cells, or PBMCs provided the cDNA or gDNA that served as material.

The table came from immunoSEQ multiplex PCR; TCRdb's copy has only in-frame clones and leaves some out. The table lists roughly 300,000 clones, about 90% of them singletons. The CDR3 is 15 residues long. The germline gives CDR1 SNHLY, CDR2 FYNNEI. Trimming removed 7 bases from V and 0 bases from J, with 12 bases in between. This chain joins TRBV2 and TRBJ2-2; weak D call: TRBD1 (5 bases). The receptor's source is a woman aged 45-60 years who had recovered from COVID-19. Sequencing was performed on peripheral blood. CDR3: CASNRGSANTGELFF. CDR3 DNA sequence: TGTGCCAGCAATAGGGGTTCCGCGAACACCGGGGAGCTGTTTTTT. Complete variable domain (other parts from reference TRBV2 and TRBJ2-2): EPEVTQTPSHQVTQMGQEVILRCVPISNHLYFYWYRQILGQKVEFLVSFYNNEISEKSEIFDDQFSVERPDGSNFTLKIRSTKLEDSAMYFCASNRGSANTGELFFGEGSRLTVL.